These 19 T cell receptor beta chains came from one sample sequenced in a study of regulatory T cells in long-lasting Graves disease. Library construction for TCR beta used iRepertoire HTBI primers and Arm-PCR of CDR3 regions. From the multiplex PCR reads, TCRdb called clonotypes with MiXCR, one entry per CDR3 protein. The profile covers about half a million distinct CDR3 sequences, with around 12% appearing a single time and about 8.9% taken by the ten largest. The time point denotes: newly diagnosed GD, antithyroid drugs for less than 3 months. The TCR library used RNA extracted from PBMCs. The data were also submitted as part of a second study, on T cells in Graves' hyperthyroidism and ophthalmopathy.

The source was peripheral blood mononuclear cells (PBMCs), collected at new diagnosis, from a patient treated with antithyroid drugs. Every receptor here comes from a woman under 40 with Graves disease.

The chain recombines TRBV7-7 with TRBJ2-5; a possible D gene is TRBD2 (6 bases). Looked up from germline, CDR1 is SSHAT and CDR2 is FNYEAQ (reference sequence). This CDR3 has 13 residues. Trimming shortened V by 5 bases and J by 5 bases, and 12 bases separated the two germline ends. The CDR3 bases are TGTGCCAGCAGCCCCGGGACTTTGGAGACCCAGTACTTC. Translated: CASSPGTLETQYF.

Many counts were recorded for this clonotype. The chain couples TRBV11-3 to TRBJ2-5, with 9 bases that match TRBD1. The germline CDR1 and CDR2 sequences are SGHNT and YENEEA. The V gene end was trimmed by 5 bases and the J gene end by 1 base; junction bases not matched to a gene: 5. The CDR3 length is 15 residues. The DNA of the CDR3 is TGTGCCAGCAGCCGACAGGGGGTATCCCAAGAGACCCAGTACTTC. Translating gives CASSRQGVSQETQYF.

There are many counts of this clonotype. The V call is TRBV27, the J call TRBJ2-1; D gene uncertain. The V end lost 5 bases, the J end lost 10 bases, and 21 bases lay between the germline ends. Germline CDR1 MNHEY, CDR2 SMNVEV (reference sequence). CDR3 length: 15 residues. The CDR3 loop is CASSRPKGALGEQFF. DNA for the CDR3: TGTGCCAGCAGTCGTCCCAAGGGCGCTCTTGGAGAGCAGTTCTTC.

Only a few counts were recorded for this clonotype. CDR3 bases: TGTGCCAGCAGCTTAGAGTTTAGCAGTACAGATACGCAGTATTTT. It translates to CASSLEFSSTDTQYF. The V and J genes are TRBV11-2 and TRBJ2-3; D remains ambiguous. The V end was cut by 0 bases, the J end by 3 bases, with 10 bases between. The CDR3 is made up of 15 amino acids. The germline CDR1 and CDR2 sequences are SGHAT and FQNNGV. The variable domain in full, completed from reference TRBV11-2 and TRBJ2-3, reads EAGVAQSPRYKIIEKRQSVAFWCNPISGHATLYWYQQILGQGPKLLIQFQNNGVVDDSQLPKDRFSAERLKGVDSTLKIQPAKLEDSAVYLCASSLEFSSTDTQYFGPGTRLTVL.

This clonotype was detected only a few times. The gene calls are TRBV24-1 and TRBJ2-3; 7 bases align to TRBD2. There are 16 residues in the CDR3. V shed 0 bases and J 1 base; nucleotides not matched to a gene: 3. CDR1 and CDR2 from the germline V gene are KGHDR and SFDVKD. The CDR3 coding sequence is TGTGCCACCAGTGATTTGACTAGCGTTGGCACAGATACGCAGTATTTT. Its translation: CATSDLTSVGTDTQYF.

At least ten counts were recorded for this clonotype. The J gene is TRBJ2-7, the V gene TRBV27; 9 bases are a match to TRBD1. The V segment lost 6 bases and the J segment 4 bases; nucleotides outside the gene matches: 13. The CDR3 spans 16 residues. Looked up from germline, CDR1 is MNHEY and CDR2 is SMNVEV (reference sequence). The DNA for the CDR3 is TGTGCCAGCAGCCCGTTATCGGGACAGGGTCTGTACGAGCAGTACTTC. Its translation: CASSPLSGQGLYEQYF.

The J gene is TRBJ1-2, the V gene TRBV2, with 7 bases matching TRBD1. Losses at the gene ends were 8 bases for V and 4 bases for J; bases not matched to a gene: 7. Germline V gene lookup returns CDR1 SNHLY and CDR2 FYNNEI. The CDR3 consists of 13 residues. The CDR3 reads CASAQQGVYGYTF. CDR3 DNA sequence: TGTGCCAGCGCGCAGCAGGGGGTCTATGGCTACACCTTC. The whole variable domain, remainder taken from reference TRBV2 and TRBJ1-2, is EPEVTQTPSHQVTQMGQEVILRCVPISNHLYFYWYRQILGQKVEFLVSFYNNEISEKSEIFDDQFSVERPDGSNFTLKIRSTKLEDSAMYFCASAQQGVYGYTFGSGTRLTVV.

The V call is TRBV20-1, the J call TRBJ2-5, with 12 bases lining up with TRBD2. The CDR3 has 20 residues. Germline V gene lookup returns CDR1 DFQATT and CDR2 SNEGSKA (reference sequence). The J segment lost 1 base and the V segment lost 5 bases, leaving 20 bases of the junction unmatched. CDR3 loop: CSAHPLSARLAGVSQETQYF. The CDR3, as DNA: TGCAGTGCTCACCCACTATCTGCCAGACTAGCGGGGGTTTCCCAAGAGACCCAGTACTTC.

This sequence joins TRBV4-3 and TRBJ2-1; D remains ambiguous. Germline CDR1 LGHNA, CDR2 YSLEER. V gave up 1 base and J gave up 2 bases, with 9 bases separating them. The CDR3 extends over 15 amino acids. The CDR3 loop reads CASSQAEKPYNEQFF. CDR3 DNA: TGCGCCAGCAGCCAAGCGGAAAAGCCCTACAATGAGCAGTTCTTC.

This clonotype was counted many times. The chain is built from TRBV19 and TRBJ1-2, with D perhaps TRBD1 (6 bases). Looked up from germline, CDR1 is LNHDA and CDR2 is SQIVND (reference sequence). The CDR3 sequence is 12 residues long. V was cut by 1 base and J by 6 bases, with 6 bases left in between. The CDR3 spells CASSIAGDGYTF. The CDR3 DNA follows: TGTGCCAGTAGTATAGCAGGGGATGGCTACACCTTC.

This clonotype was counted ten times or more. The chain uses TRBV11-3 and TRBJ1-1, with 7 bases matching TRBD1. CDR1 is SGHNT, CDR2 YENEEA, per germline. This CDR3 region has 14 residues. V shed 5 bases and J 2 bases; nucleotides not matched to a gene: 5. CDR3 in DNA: TGTGCCAGCAGCCCATGGGACAGCAACACTGAAGCTTTCTTT. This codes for CASSPWDSNTEAFF.

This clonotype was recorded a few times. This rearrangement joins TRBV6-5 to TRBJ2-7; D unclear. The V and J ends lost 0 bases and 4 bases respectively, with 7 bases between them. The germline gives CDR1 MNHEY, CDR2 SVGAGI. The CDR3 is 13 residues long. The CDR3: CASSYSLEYEQYF. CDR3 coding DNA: TGTGCCAGCAGTTACTCGTTAGAGTACGAGCAGTACTTC.

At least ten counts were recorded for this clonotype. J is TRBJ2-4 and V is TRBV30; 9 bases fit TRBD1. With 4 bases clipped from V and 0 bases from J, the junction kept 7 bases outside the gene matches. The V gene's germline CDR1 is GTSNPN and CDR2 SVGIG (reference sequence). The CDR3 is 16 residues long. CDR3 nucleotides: TGTGCCTGGAACGACAGGGGGGTATCAGCCAAAAACATTCAGTACTTC. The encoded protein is CAWNDRGVSAKNIQYF.

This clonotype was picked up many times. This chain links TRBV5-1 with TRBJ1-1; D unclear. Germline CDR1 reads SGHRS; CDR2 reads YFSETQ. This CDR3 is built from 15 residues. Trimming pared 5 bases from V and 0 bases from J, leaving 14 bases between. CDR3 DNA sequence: TGCGCCAGCAGGGAGTGGAGCAACATGAACACTGAAGCTTTCTTT. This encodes CASREWSNMNTEAFF.

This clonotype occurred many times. DNA for the CDR3: TGTGCCAGCAGTTCTGGGGGGGGTAAGCCTAATGAAAAACTGTTTTTT. Translation: CASSSGGGKPNEKLFF. The chain combines TRBV28 with TRBJ1-4, with a tentative D call TRBD1 (5 bases). Germline V gives CDR1 MDHEN, CDR2 SYDVKM. The germline V and J ends were trimmed by 4 bases and 3 bases, with 15 bases remaining between them. The CDR3 extends over 16 amino acids.

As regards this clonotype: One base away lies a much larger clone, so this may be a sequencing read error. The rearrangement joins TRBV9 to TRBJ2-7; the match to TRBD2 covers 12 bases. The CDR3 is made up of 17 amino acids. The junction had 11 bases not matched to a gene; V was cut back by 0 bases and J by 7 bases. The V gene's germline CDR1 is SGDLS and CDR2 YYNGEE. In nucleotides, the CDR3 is TGTGCCAGCAGCGTAGATCCACGACTAGCGGGAGTGGGTGAGCAGTACTTC. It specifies CASSVDPRLAGVGEQYF.

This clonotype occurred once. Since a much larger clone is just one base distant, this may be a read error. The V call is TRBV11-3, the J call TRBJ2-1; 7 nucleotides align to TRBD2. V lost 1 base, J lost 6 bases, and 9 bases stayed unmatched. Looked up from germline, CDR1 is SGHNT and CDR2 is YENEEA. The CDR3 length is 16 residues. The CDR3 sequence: CASSLGPLADTNEQFF. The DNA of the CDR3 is TGTGCCAGCAGCTTAGGTCCTCTAGCGGACACCAATGAGCAGTTCTTC.

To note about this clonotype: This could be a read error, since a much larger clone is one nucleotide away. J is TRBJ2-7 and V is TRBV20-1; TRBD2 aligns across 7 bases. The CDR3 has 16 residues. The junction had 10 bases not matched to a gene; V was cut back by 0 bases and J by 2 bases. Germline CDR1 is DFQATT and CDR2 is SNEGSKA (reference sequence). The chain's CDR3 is CSARDLGAGDPYEQYF. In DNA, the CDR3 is TGCAGTGCTAGAGATCTCGGGGCGGGGGACCCCTACGAGCAGTACTTC.

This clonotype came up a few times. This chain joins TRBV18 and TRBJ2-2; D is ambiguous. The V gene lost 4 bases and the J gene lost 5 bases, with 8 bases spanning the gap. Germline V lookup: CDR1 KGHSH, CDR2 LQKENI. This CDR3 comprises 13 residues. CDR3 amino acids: CASSRYGTGELFF. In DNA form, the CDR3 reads TGTGCCAGCTCACGTTACGGGACCGGGGAGCTGTTTTTT.